Below, 24 T cell receptor beta chains from the same sample are listed, as sequenced in a study of T cell responses to AZD1222 COVID-19 vaccine. Method: immunoSEQ multiplex PCR; TCRdb's copy keeps in-frame clones and lacks some. Of about 110,000 clones in the sample, 87% are singletons; the top ten hold 4% to 5.5%. Sequenced material: peripheral blood, taken 28 days after the second AZD1222 dose. Receptors originate from an adult who received the AZD1222 COVID-19 vaccine.

The chain carries TRBV27 and TRBJ1-2; possibly TRBD1 for D (5 bases). V was trimmed by 5 bases and J by 0 bases, leaving 10 bases between them. The CDR3 runs 14 residues. The germline V gene encodes CDR1 MNHEY and CDR2 SMNVEV (reference sequence). Here the CDR3 reads CASSRDGTNYGYTF. CDR3 nucleotide sequence: TGTGCCAGCAGTCGGGACGGAACTAACTATGGCTACACCTTC.

V usage is TRBV2 and J usage is TRBJ1-5; 8 bases map to TRBD1. Germline V lookup: CDR1 SNHLY, CDR2 FYNNEI. This CDR3 spans 14 amino acids. The trim removed 5 bases at V and 4 bases at J, leaving 4 bases unmatched. The CDR3 DNA follows: TGTGCCAGCAGTCGGGACAGGCAAAATCAGCCCCAGCATTTT. This translates into CASSRDRQNQPQHF.

A few counts support this clone. The chain has TRBV7-4 and TRBJ1-1; D ambiguous. CDR1 is SGHVT, CDR2 SQSDAQ, per germline. V lost 6 bases and J 1 base, leaving 15 bases between the germline ends. The CDR3 runs 15 residues. DNA for the CDR3: TGTGCCAGCAGTCGCCGAACCTCTCCGAACACTGAAGCTTTCTTT. Protein sequence: CASSRRTSPNTEAFF. Full variable domain (rest looked up from reference TRBV7-4 and TRBJ1-1): GAGVSQSPRYKVAKRGRDVALRCDSISGHVTLYWYRQTLGQGSEVLTYSQSDAQRDKSGRPSGRFSAERPERSVSTLKIQRTEQGDSAVYLCASSRRTSPNTEAFFGQGTRLTVV.

The rearrangement uses TRBV7-2 and TRBJ2-7; no firm D call. The CDR3 length is 11 residues. Germline values: CDR1 SGHTA, CDR2 FQGNSA. Trimming left V 5 bases short and J 7 bases short, with 9 bases between. For the CDR3, the DNA is TGTGCCAGCAGCCGAGGCCCAGAGCAGTACTTC. The encoded protein is CASSRGPEQYF.

This clone turned up a few times. The rearrangement links TRBV2 to TRBJ1-4; 9 bases align to TRBD1. The V segment lost 5 bases and the J segment 7 bases; nucleotides outside the gene matches: 5. The CDR3 loop spans 14 amino acids. Germline CDR1 reads SNHLY; CDR2 reads FYNNEI. The CDR3 is CASSTDRGTEKLFF. In DNA, the CDR3 is TGTGCCAGCAGTACCGACAGGGGGACTGAAAAACTGTTTTTT. Filled out from reference TRBV2 and TRBJ1-4, the complete variable domain reads EPEVTQTPSHQVTQMGQEVILRCVPISNHLYFYWYRQILGQKVEFLVSFYNNEISEKSEIFDDQFSVERPDGSNFTLKIRSTKLEDSAMYFCASSTDRGTEKLFFGSGTQLSVL.

CDR3 nucleotides: TGTGCCAGCTCACCAGTAGGGGTCTCTGGAAACACCATATATTTT. Translating gives CASSPVGVSGNTIYF. This chain links TRBV18 with TRBJ1-3, with a weak D call TRBD1 (5 bases). The CDR3 length is 15 residues. The V end was cut by 2 bases, the J end by 0 bases, with 8 bases between. Germline CDR1 reads KGHSH; CDR2 reads LQKENI.

Here the CDR3 DNA reads TGTGCCAGCAGTTTTCAGGGACCCATCGCCACAGATACGCAGTATTTT. Protein: CASSFQGPIATDTQYF. The chain employs TRBV28 and TRBJ2-3; D tentatively reads TRBD1 or TRBD2 (5 bases each). Germline CDR1 MDHEN, CDR2 SYDVKM. V was trimmed by 3 bases and J by 2 bases, leaving 15 bases between them. This CDR3 region has 16 residues. The full variable domain, its missing parts supplied by reference TRBV28 and TRBJ2-3, is DVKVTQSSRYLVKRTGEKVFLECVQDMDHENMFWYRQDPGLGLRLIYFSYDVKMKEKGDIPEGYSVSREKKERFSLILESASTNQTSMYLCASSFQGPIATDTQYFGPGTRLTVL.

The chain uses TRBV6-2 or TRBV6-3 and TRBJ1-2; 10 nucleotides align to TRBD1. The CDR3 contains 17 residues. Germline V gene sequence: CDR1 MNHEY, CDR2 SVGEGT. V was pared by 5 bases and J by 2 bases, with 11 bases of the junction left unmatched. CDR3 amino acids: CASSLDRGHRYNYGYTF. The CDR3 DNA follows: TGTGCCAGCAGTCTCGACAGGGGGCATCGCTACAACTATGGCTACACCTTC.

By share, this clone counts as medium-sized (0.01 to 0.1%). V usage is TRBV29-1 and J usage is TRBJ2-5; perhaps D is TRBD1 or TRBD2 (5 bases each). In germline, CDR1 is SQVTM, CDR2 ANQGSEA. Trimming took off 5 bases at V and 5 bases at J, with 18 bases between the two ends. The CDR3 is made up of 14 amino acids. CDR3 protein: CSVFLAGTRETQYF. For the CDR3, the DNA is TGCAGCGTTTTTTTGGCAGGGACGAGGGAGACCCAGTACTTC.

The rearrangement links TRBV5-1 to TRBJ2-5; tentative D call: TRBD2 (5 bases). The CDR3 contains 17 residues. The germline CDR1 and CDR2 sequences are SGHRS and YFSETQ. The V end was cut by 2 bases, the J end by 5 bases, with 22 bases between. The CDR3 spells CASSFGVGALFGETQYF. CDR3 nucleotides: TGCGCCAGCAGCTTCGGGGTGGGAGCCCTTTTCGGGGAGACCCAGTACTTC.

The gene calls are TRBV6-2 or TRBV6-3 and TRBJ2-2; D gene ambiguous. V was cut by 6 bases and J by 5 bases, with 16 bases left in between. The CDR3 runs 15 residues. Germline V gene data show CDR1 as MNHEY and CDR2 as SVGEGT. This CDR3 is CASSSTRQLTGELFF. The DNA of the CDR3 is TGTGCCAGCAGCTCCACGCGGCAGTTAACCGGGGAGCTGTTTTTT.

This clone has a handful of counts. This chain connects TRBV7-9 to TRBJ1-5, with D maybe TRBD1 (6 bases). The CDR3 extends over 15 amino acids. V lost 1 base, J lost 3 bases, and 10 bases lay in between. The germline gives CDR1 SEHNR, CDR2 FQNEAQ (reference sequence). In nucleotides, the CDR3 is TGTGCCAGCAGCTTAGACGGACAGTACAATCAGCCCCAGCATTTT. Protein: CASSLDGQYNQPQHF.

The chain joins TRBV29-1 to TRBJ2-2, with D possibly TRBD2 on 5 matching bases. The ends were cut back, 3 bases at V and 1 base at J, with 12 bases in the middle. Germline V gene lookup returns CDR1 SQVTM and CDR2 ANQGSEA. CDR3 length equals 15 residues. CDR3 region: CSVESGGKNTGELFF. The CDR3 region has the DNA TGCAGCGTTGAGAGCGGAGGAAAGAACACCGGGGAGCTGTTTTTT.

The J gene is TRBJ1-1, the V gene TRBV6-4, with D uncertain. Germline CDR1 and CDR2: MRHNA and SNTAGT. Trimming took off 8 bases at V and 3 bases at J, with 16 bases between the two ends. This CDR3 has 14 residues. The CDR3 DNA follows: TGTGCCAGCCGCCTGACGGCTGGGTACACTGAAGCTTTCTTT. This codes for CASRLTAGYTEAFF.

The DNA of the CDR3 is TGCGCCAGCACCTGGGAGGCGAACACCGGGGAGCTGTTTTTT. Translation: CASTWEANTGELFF. J is TRBJ2-2 and V is TRBV5-1; D may be TRBD2 (6 bases). This CDR3 has 14 residues. From germline, CDR1 is SGHRS and CDR2 YFSETQ. Trimming stripped 6 bases from V and 0 bases from J, with 9 bases between.

The rearrangement uses TRBV18 and TRBJ2-3; weak D call: TRBD2 (6 bases). This CDR3 has 13 residues. V was cut by 6 bases and J by 6 bases, with 13 bases left in between. CDR1 KGHSH and CDR2 LQKENI come from the germline V gene. CDR3 amino acids: CASSRDSGDTQYF. CDR3 DNA: TGTGCCAGCTCCCGGGACTCCGGGGATACGCAGTATTTT. Filled out from reference TRBV18 and TRBJ2-3, the complete variable domain reads NAGVMQNPRHLVRRRGQEARLRCSPMKGHSHVYWYRQLPEEGLKFMVYLQKENIIDESGMPKERFSAEFPKEGPSILRIQQVVRGDSAAYFCASSRDSGDTQYFGPGTRLTVL.

The genes are TRBV10-3 and TRBJ2-7, with D maybe TRBD2 (6 bases). The CDR3 spans 16 residues. The V end was cut by 0 bases, the J end by 3 bases, with 15 bases between. Germline-derived CDR1 and CDR2 are ENHRY and SYGVKD. CDR3 amino acids: CAISESWGVEGYEQYF. The CDR3 coding sequence is TGTGCCATCAGTGAGTCATGGGGGGTCGAGGGCTACGAGCAGTACTTC.

Comment on this clone: The sample carries other DNA sequences with the same CDR3. The chain links TRBV6-2 or TRBV6-3 to TRBJ1-5; no firm D call. Trimming cost V 5 bases and J 0 bases, with 8 bases left between them. This CDR3 is built from 14 residues. CDR1 MNHEY and CDR2 SVGEGT come from the germline V gene. CDR3 region: CASSTQNSNQPQHF. CDR3 coding DNA: TGTGCCAGCAGTACACAGAATAGCAATCAGCCCCAGCATTTT.

The V call is TRBV11-2, the J call TRBJ2-7; unclear D gene. The germline V gene encodes CDR1 SGHAT and CDR2 FQNNGV. The ends were cut back, 0 bases at V and 3 bases at J, with 3 bases in the middle. This CDR3 is built from 12 residues. CDR3 nucleotides: TGTGCCAGCAGCTTAGACCTCTACGAGCAGTACTTC. It is translated as CASSLDLYEQYF. Looking up the rest from reference TRBV11-2 and TRBJ2-7 gives the full variable domain: EAGVAQSPRYKIIEKRQSVAFWCNPISGHATLYWYQQILGQGPKLLIQFQNNGVVDDSQLPKDRFSAERLKGVDSTLKIQPAKLEDSAVYLCASSLDLYEQYFGPGTRLTVT.

The genes are TRBV7-7 and TRBJ2-3; D might be TRBD2 (6 bases). Germline-derived CDR1 and CDR2 are SSHAT and FNYEAQ (reference sequence). V lost 1 base, J lost 0 bases, and 8 bases lay in between. The CDR3 is 15 residues long. The chain's CDR3 is CASSLDGTSTDTQYF. The CDR3 region has the DNA TGTGCCAGCAGCTTAGATGGGACTAGCACAGATACGCAGTATTTT.

The chain has TRBV7-2 and TRBJ2-3; D is unresolved. The V gene's germline CDR1 is SGHTA and CDR2 FQGNSA. Trimming removed 5 bases from V and 6 bases from J, with 18 bases in between. There are 15 residues in the CDR3. Written as DNA, the CDR3 is TGTGCCAGCAGCGACCCACGGCCGACGGAGGATACGCAGTATTTT. It encodes CASSDPRPTEDTQYF.

The V call is TRBV7-8, the J call TRBJ1-2; D gene uncertain. The V and J ends lost 1 base and 4 bases respectively, with 22 bases between them. The CDR3 extends over 18 amino acids. Germline V CDR1 and CDR2: SGHVS, FQNEAQ. CDR3: CASSLGRKVFSQGYGYTF. The CDR3 DNA is TGTGCCAGCAGCTTAGGTCGGAAAGTTTTCTCCCAAGGCTATGGCTACACCTTC. Complete variable domain (other parts from reference TRBV7-8 and TRBJ1-2): GAGVSQSPRYKVAKRGQDVALRCDPISGHVSLFWYQQALGQGPEFLTYFQNEAQLDKSGLPSDRFFAERPEGSVSTLKIQRTQQEDSAVYLCASSLGRKVFSQGYGYTFGSGTRLTVV.

The V gene is TRBV19, the J gene TRBJ2-5, with TRBD2 identical over 7 bases. Unmatched junction bases numbered 11, after V lost 2 bases and J lost 5 bases. The CDR3 covers 16 residues. Germline V gives CDR1 LNHDA, CDR2 SQIVND (reference sequence). CDR3 in amino acids: CASSIQLAEARETQYF. Written as DNA, the CDR3 is TGTGCCAGTAGTATACAGCTAGCGGAGGCTAGGGAGACCCAGTACTTC.

The rearrangement uses TRBV7-6 and TRBJ1-2, with D maybe TRBD1 (6 bases). V was clipped by 5 bases and J by 4 bases, with 11 bases between them. CDR1 and CDR2 (germline): SGHVS, FNYEAQ. The CDR3 contains 13 residues. CDR3 in DNA: TGTGCCAGCAGCGCCGACAGGTTCTATGGCTACACCTTC. Protein sequence: CASSADRFYGYTF.